This TCR beta chain comes out of a study of T cell responses to AZD1222 COVID-19 vaccine. Only in-frame clones appear in the TCRdb table, and some are missing; sequencing was by immunoSEQ multiplex PCR. The sample records approximately 200,000 clones, around nine tenths being singletons. From germline, CDR1 is SGHVS and CDR2 FNYEAQ. V was trimmed by 2 bases and J by 5 bases, leaving 8 bases between them. CDR3 length: 13 amino acids. This receptor was obtained from an adult in good health. Material: peripheral blood, obtained on day 0 of AZD1222 vaccination. This rearrangement joins TRBV7-6 to TRBJ2-3; no clear D. The CDR3 protein is CASSLWLKDTQYF. The CDR3 DNA reads TGTGCCAGCAGCTTATGGCTAAAAGATACGCAGTATTTT. The full variable domain, its missing parts supplied by reference TRBV7-6 and TRBJ2-3, is GAGVSQSPRYKVTKRGQDVALRCDPISGHVSLYWYRQALGQGPEFLTYFNYEAQQDKSGLPNDRFSAERPEGSISTLTIQRTEQRDSAMYRCASSLWLKDTQYFGPGTRLTVL.